These 19 T cell receptor beta chains were sequenced from one sample in a study of sequential checkpoint blockade in melanoma. Treatment: randomized to nivolumab then ipilimumab (arm A) or the reverse (arm B). Some clones are missing from TCRdb's copy, which holds only in-frame ones; the method was immunoSEQ multiplex PCR. This sample has about 40,000 clones, with approximately 90% found just once. Sequenced here: CD8+ T cells sorted from blood (inferred from file names), sampled from a patient given nivolumab and ipilimumab in sequence. The origin of the receptors is a human donor with melanoma.

Points on this clone: The junction shows a germline mismatch at one end, possibly a read error. Distinct nucleotide sequences in the sample also encode this CDR3. The chain employs TRBV7-3 and TRBJ2-5, with 14 bases matching TRBD2. Germline V gene data show CDR1 as SGHTA and CDR2 as FQGTGA. This CDR3 contains 18 residues. The CDR3 DNA follows: TGTGCTAGCAGCTCCGGGGTGACTAGCGGGAGGGCCCCAGAGACCCAGTACTTC. The encoded protein is CASSSGVTSGRAPETQYF.

The chain uses TRBV9 and TRBJ1-1, with D maybe TRBD1 (6 bases). The CDR3 is 18 amino acids. The V end was cut by 3 bases, the J end by 1 base, with 22 bases between. From germline, CDR1 is SGDLS and CDR2 YYNGEE. CDR3 region: CASSAVLRDKPRNTEAFF. Here the CDR3 DNA reads TGTGCCAGCAGCGCAGTCCTCCGGGACAAACCACGGAACACTGAAGCTTTCTTT.

V is TRBV7-3 and J is TRBJ2-3; 10 bases are a match to TRBD1. The V and J ends lost 3 bases and 5 bases, in that order; junction bases with no gene match: 5. There are 15 residues in the CDR3. The germline gives CDR1 SGHTA, CDR2 FQGTGA. The CDR3 DNA sequence: TGTGCCAGCAGCTTCACGACAGGGGGCGTAGATACGCAGTATTTT. This gives the protein CASSFTTGGVDTQYF.

The chain is built from TRBV9 and TRBJ1-2; 7 bases agree with TRBD1. The CDR3 is made up of 15 amino acids. CDR1 SGDLS and CDR2 YYNGEE come from the germline V gene. The V segment lost 4 bases and the J segment 3 bases; nucleotides outside the gene matches: 9. The CDR3 DNA reads TGTGCCAGCAGCCACCGACAGGGACTGTACTATGGCTACACCTTC. Protein sequence: CASSHRQGLYYGYTF.

This chain links TRBV4-2 with TRBJ2-7; TRBD1 aligns across 7 bases. Germline V CDR1 and CDR2: LGHNA, YNFKEQ. Unmatched junction bases numbered 7, after V lost 4 bases and J lost 7 bases. The CDR3 is 13 residues long. This CDR3 is CASSRRQGREQYF. The CDR3 DNA reads TGTGCCAGCAGCCGTAGACAGGGCAGGGAGCAGTACTTC.

The chain has TRBV2 and TRBJ2-1, with D maybe TRBD1 (5 bases). Between the trimmed V and J ends, which lost 2 bases and 0 bases, there was a span of 17 bases. Germline lookup yields CDR1 SNHLY and CDR2 FYNNEI. CDR3 size: 18 residues. The CDR3 sequence is CASSEPPPGSSSYNEQFF. The CDR3 nucleotides read TGTGCCAGCAGTGAACCCCCCCCAGGGTCGAGCTCCTACAATGAGCAGTTCTTC.

The chain has TRBV28 and TRBJ2-7; 7 bases map to TRBD2. The germline CDR1 and CDR2 sequences are MDHEN and SYDVKM. The CDR3 totals 14 residues. Unmatched junction bases numbered 10, after V lost 8 bases and J lost 3 bases. CDR3 coding DNA: TGTGCCAGCGGAAGTCAAGCGGGACTCTACGAGCAGTACTTC. Translated, it gives CASGSQAGLYEQYF.

J is TRBJ2-1 and V is TRBV5-6, with 10 bases aligning to TRBD2. From germline, CDR1 is SGHDT and CDR2 YYEEEE. V trimming: 3 bases; J trimming: 1 base; junction bases outside the gene matches: 13. This CDR3 has 19 residues. For the CDR3, the DNA is TGTGCCAGCAGCTCGGTCCCAGCGGGAGGGCCCGAGTCCTACAATGAGCAGTTCTTC. Translation gives CASSSVPAGGPESYNEQFF.

The chain links TRBV7-3 to TRBJ2-2; possible D gene TRBD2, 5 bases. CDR3 length: 14 amino acids. V shed 5 bases and J shed 6 bases, with 13 bases lying between them. Germline V gives CDR1 SGHTA, CDR2 FQGTGA. CDR3 loop: CASSPSPEAGELFF. CDR3 bases: TGTGCCAGCAGCCCCTCGCCGGAGGCCGGGGAGCTGTTTTTT.

The chain employs TRBV5-1 and TRBJ2-1; 7 positions match TRBD1. Germline V gene data show CDR1 as SGHRS and CDR2 as YFSETQ. V shed 4 bases and J 1 base; nucleotides not matched to a gene: 2. The CDR3 extends over 14 amino acids. CDR3 DNA: TGCGCCAGCAGCCAGGGACAGTCCTACAATGAGCAGTTCTTC. This translates into CASSQGQSYNEQFF.

The rearrangement links TRBV30 to TRBJ2-2; D remains unclear. Germline values: CDR1 GTSNPN, CDR2 SVGIG (reference sequence). Trimming pared 5 bases from V and 1 base from J, leaving 8 bases between. There are 13 residues in the CDR3. CDR3 loop: CAWATQNTGELFF. CDR3 coding DNA: TGTGCCTGGGCGACACAGAACACCGGGGAGCTGTTTTTT.

This clone was picked up one time. This chain links TRBV5-4 with TRBJ1-2, with D possibly being TRBD1 (5 bases). V lost 1 base and J lost 8, with 15 bases in between. Germline V gene sequence: CDR1 SGHNT, CDR2 YYREEE (reference sequence). The CDR3 has 14 amino acids. The CDR3 coding sequence is TGTGCCAGCAGCTTGTCGTGGACACTGGAAGGCTACACCTTC. It translates to CASSLSWTLEGYTF.

This chain connects TRBV7-9 to TRBJ2-7; 9 bases are shared with TRBD2. Germline-derived CDR1 and CDR2 are SEHNR and FQNEAQ (reference sequence). The CDR3 totals 16 residues. V was clipped by 2 bases and J by 2 bases; unmatched bases: 7. Written as DNA, the CDR3 is TGTGCCAGCAGCTTATCTCCTAGCGGGATAACCTACGAGCAGTACTTC. Its protein is CASSLSPSGITYEQYF.

The chain links TRBV5-4 to TRBJ2-7; TRBD2 agrees at 10 bases. V lost 3 bases, J lost 4 bases, and 4 bases stayed unmatched. This CDR3 contains 14 residues. From germline, CDR1 is SGHNT and CDR2 YYREEE (reference sequence). CDR3 region: CASSSGLAPYEQYV. The DNA for the CDR3 is TGTGCCAGCAGCTCGGGACTAGCGCCATACGAGCAGTACGTC.

The chain carries TRBV27 and TRBJ2-7; weak D call: TRBD1 (6 bases). V shed 6 bases and J shed 3 bases, with 15 bases lying between them. The germline gives CDR1 MNHEY, CDR2 SMNVEV (reference sequence). CDR3 length equals 14 residues. CDR3 loop: CASSPRGRRYEQYV. CDR3 in DNA: TGTGCCAGCAGCCCCAGGGGACGGCGCTACGAGCAGTACGTC.

The V gene is TRBV7-2, the J gene TRBJ2-2; TRBD1 aligns across 10 bases. CDR3 length equals 14 residues. Germline V gene lookup returns CDR1 SGHTA and CDR2 FQGNSA. With 6 bases clipped from V and 6 bases from J, the junction kept 4 bases outside the gene matches. Written as DNA, the CDR3 is TGTGCCAGCAGTACCGGGACAGGGGCCGGGGAGCTGTTTTTT. Translation: CASSTGTGAGELFF.

This chain joins TRBV9 and TRBJ2-3; perhaps TRBD2 as D (5 bases). V was pared by 1 base and J by 3 bases, with 12 bases between. The CDR3 totals 15 residues. Germline V gives CDR1 SGDLS, CDR2 YYNGEE. CDR3 sequence reads: CASSVKVGSTDTQYF. CDR3 sequence (DNA): TGTGCCAGCAGCGTAAAGGTTGGGAGTACAGATACGCAGTATTTT.

The V gene is TRBV5-4, the J gene TRBJ1-1; tentatively, D is TRBD1 (5 bases). This CDR3 region has 14 residues. Trimming removed 4 bases at V and 4 bases at J, with 14 bases between. Germline loops: CDR1 SGHNT, CDR2 YYREEE (reference sequence). CDR3 sequence reads: CASSLLSRGTEAFF. Here the CDR3 DNA reads TGTGCCAGCAGCCTACTTTCTAGGGGCACTGAAGCTTTCTTT.

V gene TRBV11-2 combines with J gene TRBJ2-2; D might be TRBD2 (5 bases). This CDR3 spans 16 amino acids. Germline CDR1 and CDR2: SGHAT and FQNNGV. The V gene lost 1 base and the J gene lost 0 bases, with 9 bases spanning the gap. The CDR3 loop is CASSLARGTNTGELFF. Written as DNA, the CDR3 is TGTGCCAGCAGCTTAGCCCGGGGAACGAACACCGGGGAGCTGTTTTTT.